Below, 6 T cell receptor beta chains from the same sample are listed, as sequenced in a study of blood T cell repertoires in COVID-19. TCRdb's table, derived via immunoSEQ multiplex PCR, lists solely in-frame clones and lacks some. The profile shows roughly 150,000 clones, approximately 80% of them singletons. Sequencing was performed on peripheral blood. The receptors were sampled from a woman between 45 and 60 years old with acute or convalescent COVID-19.

This chain uses TRBV30 with TRBJ1-2; D ambiguous. The CDR3 has 12 amino acids. The germline V and J ends were trimmed by 4 bases and 4 bases, with 10 bases remaining between them. Germline CDR1 and CDR2: GTSNPN and SVGIG (reference sequence). DNA of the CDR3: TGTGCCTGGACGAACAGCCCCTATGGCTACACCTTC. This sequence encodes CAWTNSPYGYTF.

The chain links TRBV14 to TRBJ1-6; 9 bases are shared with TRBD1. CDR1 SGHDN and CDR2 FVKESK come from the germline V gene. The CDR3 covers 16 residues. J gave up 6 bases and V 3 bases, and 6 bases lay outside the gene matches. The CDR3 nucleotides are TGTGCCAGCAGCCAGAGGACAGGGGATCGTAATTCACCCCTCCACTTT. Protein product: CASSQRTGDRNSPLHF.

The chain is built from TRBV6-5 and TRBJ1-6, with D unclear. Trimming took off 0 bases at V and 9 bases at J, with 15 bases between the two ends. The germline gives CDR1 MNHEY, CDR2 SVGAGI. CDR3 length: 16 amino acids. This CDR3 reads CASSYSLLAAGSPLHF. The CDR3 DNA is TGTGCCAGCAGTTACTCTTTGCTGGCCGCAGGTTCACCCCTCCACTTT.

CDR3 in DNA: TGCGCCAGCAGCCATTCACAGGGGAGCTCCTACAATGAGCAGTTCTTC. This translates into CASSHSQGSSYNEQFF. V and J are TRBV4-1 and TRBJ2-1; 7 nucleotides line up with TRBD1. J was trimmed by 0 bases and V by 3 bases; bases with no gene match: 5. Germline V gene lookup returns CDR1 MGHRA and CDR2 YSYEKL. The CDR3 consists of 16 residues.

This rearrangement joins TRBV9 to TRBJ2-1, with no clear D. V shed 0 bases and J shed 10 bases, with 11 bases lying between them. The CDR3 contains 13 residues. From germline, CDR1 is SGDLS and CDR2 YYNGEE. Here the CDR3 DNA reads TGTGCCAGCAGCGTAGCTAGAATCGGGGAGCAGTTCTTC. It yields the protein CASSVARIGEQFF.

The V call is TRBV6-1, the J call TRBJ1-4, with D uncertain. Trimming stripped 3 bases from V and 4 bases from J, with 3 bases between. Germline V gene data show CDR1 as MNHNS and CDR2 as SASEGT. CDR3 length: 12 residues. The CDR3 nucleotides read TGTGCCAGCAGTGATTATAATGAAAAACTGTTTTTT. This codes for CASSDYNEKLFF.